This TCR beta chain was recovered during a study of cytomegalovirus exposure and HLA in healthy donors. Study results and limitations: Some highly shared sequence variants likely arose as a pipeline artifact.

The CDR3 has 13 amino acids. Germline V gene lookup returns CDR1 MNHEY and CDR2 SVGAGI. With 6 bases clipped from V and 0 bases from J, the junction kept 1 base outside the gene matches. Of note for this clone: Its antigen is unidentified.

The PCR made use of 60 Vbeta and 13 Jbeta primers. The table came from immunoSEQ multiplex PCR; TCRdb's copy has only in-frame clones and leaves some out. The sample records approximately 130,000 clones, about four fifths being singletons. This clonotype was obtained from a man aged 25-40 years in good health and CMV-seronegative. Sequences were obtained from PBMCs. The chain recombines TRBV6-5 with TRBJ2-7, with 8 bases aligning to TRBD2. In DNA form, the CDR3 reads TGTGCCAGCAGAGCGGGGGCCTCCTACGAGCAGTACTTC. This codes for CASRAGASYEQYF.